A single sample is the source of the 12 T cell receptor beta chains below, sequenced in a study of T cells after yellow fever vaccination (dated by TCRdb to between 2018 and 2021). The treatment or condition label, read with the paper, signifies: live attenuated yellow fever vaccine strain. Library method: 5' RACE. The data were produced on an Illumina NovaSeq 6000. TCRdb cleaned the public reads at Q25 with fastp, built clones with MiXCR and kept in-frame beta chains. Rows merge per CDR3 protein into single entries with the most common DNA and genes. A total of 280,000 or so distinct CDR3 sequences appear in this sample, about 10% of them only once. The top ten hold 3% to 4% of the sample. Material: CD4+ T cells sorted from PBMCs, obtained 5 days after the yellow fever booster vaccination. Every receptor here comes from a man aged 18 to 35 who received the YFV17D yellow fever vaccine.

This clonotype was counted only a few times. The rearrangement links TRBV6-6 to TRBJ1-2; the D is unclear. The CDR3 length is 14 residues. With 6 bases removed from V and 2 bases from J, the gap between germline ends came to 13 bases. Germline values: CDR1 MNHNY, CDR2 SVGAGI (reference sequence). The CDR3 DNA sequence: TGTGCCAGCAGCTATGACCTGGGGAACTATGGCTACACCTTC. It encodes CASSYDLGNYGYTF.

A few counts support this clonotype. The chain has TRBV10-3 and TRBJ1-4; D unresolved. Per germline, CDR1 ENHRY and CDR2 SYGVKD. Trimming left V 11 bases short and J 4 bases short, with 23 bases between. The CDR3 extends over 16 amino acids. The CDR3 sequence is CAPQAVETEFNEKLFF. Here the CDR3 DNA reads TGTGCCCCCCAGGCGGTCGAAACGGAGTTTAATGAAAAACTGTTTTTT.

This clonotype was recorded a few times. The chain is built from TRBV12-3 or TRBV12-4 and TRBJ1-5; D remains ambiguous. This CDR3 has 11 amino acids. Trimming took off 3 bases at V and 10 bases at J, with 7 bases between the two ends. CDR3 bases: TGTGCCAGCAGTTTGTTAGAACCCCAGCATTTT. This gives the protein CASSLLEPQHF.

At least ten counts were recorded for this clonotype. V is TRBV24-1 and J is TRBJ2-5; maybe TRBD1 (6 bases). Trimming cost V 2 bases and J 2 bases, with 17 bases left between them. The CDR3 is 17 amino acids. Germline V gene data show CDR1 as KGHDR and CDR2 as SFDVKD. CDR3 loop: CATSDWGAGVAQETQYF. The CDR3 nucleotides read TGTGCCACCAGTGATTGGGGTGCAGGGGTCGCACAAGAGACCCAGTACTTC.

This clonotype was counted ten times or more. The rearrangement joins TRBV4-2 to TRBJ2-1; 8 bases are a match to TRBD1. The junction had 2 bases not matched to a gene; V was cut back by 0 bases and J by 4 bases. Germline loops: CDR1 LGHNA, CDR2 YNFKEQ. This CDR3 spans 15 amino acids. In nucleotides, the CDR3 is TGTGCCAGCAGCCAAGAGACAGGGGATTACAATGAGCAGTTCTTC. Translation: CASSQETGDYNEQFF.

There are a few counts of this clonotype. The chain's CDR3 is CSARAPMTLADTEAFF. CDR3 nucleotides: TGCAGTGCTAGAGCCCCGATGACATTGGCGGACACTGAAGCTTTCTTT. The chain joins TRBV20-1 to TRBJ1-1; D gene uncertain. The germline V gene encodes CDR1 DFQATT and CDR2 SNEGSKA (reference sequence). The CDR3 has 16 amino acids. V was shortened by 1 base and J by 3 bases, with 18 bases between the two germline ends.

Many counts were recorded for this clonotype. An end of the junction does not agree with germline; a read error may underlie this. The chain is built from TRBV4-1 and TRBJ2-5; D possibly uses TRBD1 or TRBD2 (5 bases each). The germline CDR1 and CDR2 sequences are MGHRA and YSYEKL. This CDR3 is built from 13 residues. The CDR3 DNA reads TGTGCCAGCAGTCCACGGGGCGGAGAGACCCAGTACTTC. It yields the protein CASSPRGGETQYF.

The chain links TRBV30 to TRBJ2-2, with D tentatively TRBD1 (6 bases). The CDR3 length is 14 residues. Trimming removed 4 bases at V and 2 bases at J, with 11 bases between. Germline CDR1 is GTSNPN and CDR2 is SVGIG (reference sequence). CDR3 sequence: CAWKEDSNTGELFF. CDR3 nucleotides: TGTGCCTGGAAGGAGGACAGCAACACCGGGGAGCTGTTTTTT.

The rearrangement joins TRBV5-1 to TRBJ2-5; TRBD1 aligns across 7 bases. This CDR3 is built from 15 residues. CDR1 SGHRS and CDR2 YFSETQ come from the germline V gene. The junction had 12 bases not matched to a gene; V was cut back by 5 bases and J by 5 bases. The DNA for the CDR3 is TGCGCCAGCAGTACGCGACAGGGCTCGAGGGAGACCCAGTACTTC. Protein sequence: CASSTRQGSRETQYF. The variable domain in full, completed from reference TRBV5-1 and TRBJ2-5, reads KAGVTQTPRYLIKTRGQQVTLSCSPISGHRSVSWYQQTPGQGLQFLFEYFSETQRNKGNFPGRFSGRQFSNSRSEMNVSTLELGDSALYLCASSTRQGSRETQYFGPGTRLLVL.

This clonotype was picked up many times. V is TRBV6-2 or TRBV6-3 and J is TRBJ1-1; D not resolved. Germline V lookup: CDR1 MNHEY, CDR2 SVGEGT. V lost 4 bases and J 9 bases, leaving 9 bases between the germline ends. This CDR3 has 11 residues. The CDR3, as DNA: TGTGCCAGCAGTTTCGGCCAGCAAGCTTTCTTT. It yields the protein CASSFGQQAFF.

The V call is TRBV28, the J call TRBJ2-6; D is uncertain. The germline CDR1 and CDR2 sequences are MDHEN and SYDVKM. With 5 bases removed from V and 0 bases from J, the gap between germline ends came to 8 bases. This CDR3 is 15 amino acids long. The CDR3 reads CASSTPGSGANVLTF. The CDR3 DNA reads TGTGCCAGCAGTACCCCCGGCTCTGGGGCCAACGTCCTGACTTTC.

At least ten counts were recorded for this clonotype. The chain links TRBV18 to TRBJ2-7; 8 positions agree with TRBD1. The CDR3 has 16 amino acids. Per the germline V gene, CDR1 is KGHSH and CDR2 is LQKENI. The trim removed 1 base at V and 0 bases at J, leaving 5 bases unmatched. This CDR3 is CASSPRTGFSSYEQYF. CDR3 DNA sequence: TGTGCCAGCTCACCACGGACAGGGTTTAGCTCCTACGAGCAGTACTTC. Full variable domain (remainder filled in from reference TRBV18 and TRBJ2-7): NAGVMQNPRHLVRRRGQEARLRCSPMKGHSHVYWYRQLPEEGLKFMVYLQKENIIDESGMPKERFSAEFPKEGPSILRIQQVVRGDSAAYFCASSPRTGFSSYEQYFGPGTRLTVT.